This T cell receptor beta chain emerged from a study of shared clonotypes between healthy human individuals. A single count supports this clone. In the original processing: From ImmunoSEQ came sequences covering only the junction and carrying no quality scores, so filtering differed. Some clones are missing from TCRdb's copy, which holds only in-frame ones; the method was immunoSEQ multiplex PCR. The V and J calls and clone size were taken over from that table, and D and trimming were inferred from the DNA. The table includes fewer than 850,000 clones, roughly 91% detected once. The origin of this receptor is a man aged 18 to 29 in good health. Some clones in this sample may be carry-over from other donors' samples. Source material: memory CD8+ T cells from PBMCs. As to subset: CD45RO+ cells pooled with CCR7-negative TemRA cells.

The CDR3 here is CSVGTDFSGNTIYF. In DNA form, the CDR3 reads TGCAGCGTGGGGACAGATTTCTCTGGAAACACCATATATTTT. The V call is TRBV29-1, the J call TRBJ1-3, with 7 bases identical to TRBD1. CDR3 length equals 14 residues. CDR1 SQVTM and CDR2 ANQGSEA come from the germline V gene. J lost 0 bases, V lost 6 bases, and 5 bases had no gene match.